Ten or more counts support the clone carrying this T cell receptor (beta chain). Its antigen is currently unknown. From the RACE reads, TCRdb called clonotypes with MiXCR, one entry per CDR3 protein. The profile shows 110,000 to 150,000 distinct CDR3 sequences, about 11% of them singletons. The sample originates from a study of human T cells and chemical hapten exposure. Overall study: Patients received weekly diphenylcyclopropenone doses to the scalp throughout the roughly 22-week study. Study results and limitations: More PT1 expanded TCRs went with higher patch test scores.

Germline-derived CDR1 and CDR2 are DFQATT and SNEGSKA (reference sequence). Trimming cost V 6 bases and J 0 bases; bases outside gene matches: 5. The CDR3 totals 14 residues. Time point indicated: patch test 2, 6 weeks after DPC sensitization. Treatment meaning: therapeutic diphenylcyclopropenone sensitization with weekly scalp DPC. This clonotype was sampled from a woman between 50 and 59 years old with alopecia areata. Some clones in this sample may be carry-over from other donors' samples. The chain links TRBV20-1 to TRBJ1-3, with TRBD1 identical over 7 bases. Material: whole blood, obtained in connection with sensitization to the hapten diphenylcyclopropenone (DPC). As DNA, the CDR3 is TGCAGTGCAAATCAGGGGGGCTCTGGAAACACCATATATTTT. Amino acid sequence: CSANQGGSGNTIYF.